This T cell receptor (beta chain) was documented in a study of immune evolution from preneoplasia to lung adenocarcinoma. The germline V gene has CDR1 MDHEN and CDR2 SYDVKM. The V and J ends lost 0 bases and 5 bases respectively, with 10 bases between them. The CDR3 extends over 15 amino acids. The table came from immunoSEQ multiplex PCR; TCRdb's copy has only in-frame clones and leaves some out. There are some 15,000 clones in the sample; 81% occur only once, and roughly 3% lies in the top ten. Material for sequencing was FFPE minimally invasive lung adenocarcinoma tissue. This TCR was sampled from a person in their sixties or seventies with lung adenocarcinoma. This sequence joins TRBV28 and TRBJ1-4; D remains unclear. As DNA, the CDR3 is TGTGCCAGCAGTTTATGGGCAGGAGGGAATGAAAAACTGTTTTTT. Protein: CASSLWAGGNEKLFF.